Listed below are T cell receptor beta chains from one sample, sequenced in a study of T cell repertoires in cytomegalovirus infection. One entry per CDR3 protein, called by TCRdb with MiXCR from the reads. The sample holds some 560,000 distinct CDR3 sequences, approximately 40% seen once. Antigen specificity for these receptors is unknown. The sample in question was cultured PBMCs, obtained from culture after CMV antigen stimulation. All receptors derive from a human donor in good health (CMV status not recorded). Some clones in this sample may be carry-over from other donors' samples. Each CDR3 is given with its conserved first and last residue. The order of the fields is D gene, clone size, J gene, V gene, CDR3 DNA, CDR3 protein. D genes are given only for firm matches. Clone size is shown for a subset of rows, as once, few, many or a class of expanded clone.

>.|few|TRBJ2-3|TRBV7-9
TGTGCCAGCAGCTTACCGTGGGACACAGATACGCAGTATTTT
CASSLPWDTDTQYF
>TRBD2|few|TRBJ2-2|TRBV7-2
TGTGCCAGCAGCGCCCCTAGCGGGAGCGCCGGGGAGCTGTTTTTT
CASSAPSGSAGELFF
>.|few|TRBJ2-1|TRBV24-1
TGTGCCACCAGTGATCCCCCCCTGCTCGGCAGGCAGTTCTTC
CATSDPPLLGRQFF
>TRBD1|.|TRBJ2-5|TRBV7-3
TGTGCCAGCAGCCCGGACAGGGCTGGAGAGACCCAGTACTTC
CASSPDRAGETQYF
>.|few|TRBJ2-1|TRBV7-2
TGTGCCAGCACCTCCCCGTCGGTCTCATACAATGAGCAGTTCTTC
CASTSPSVSYNEQFF
>.|.|TRBJ2-5|TRBV12-3/TRBV12-4
TGTGCCAGCAGTTACGGGGGATTGGGGACCCAGTACTTC
CASSYGGLGTQYF
>TRBD1|few|TRBJ2-7|TRBV20-1
TGCAGTGCCGTCCGGGACAGTTTCTCCTACGAGCAGTACTTC
CSAVRDSFSYEQYF
>TRBD1|few|TRBJ2-1|TRBV7-2
TGTGCCAGCAGAAAAGAGCCGGACAGGGGTAACAATGAGCAGTTCTTC
CASRKEPDRGNNEQFF
>.|many|TRBJ2-3|TRBV11-2
TGTGCCAGCAGCTTTACCTCAGGGTCAGATACGCAGTATTTT
CASSFTSGSDTQYF
>TRBD2|few|TRBJ2-7|TRBV6-6
TGTGCCAGCAGCCCGGGGGGGGCCTTGACCGAGCAGTACTTC
CASSPGGALTEQYF
>TRBD1|few|TRBJ2-3|TRBV5-1
TGCGCCAGCAGAGACAGGGTTGACACAGATACGCAGTATTTT
CASRDRVDTDTQYF
>.|.|TRBJ2-2|TRBV19
TGTGCCAGTAGTATCCTGCCCGGGGAGCTGTTTTTT
CASSILPGELFF
>.|few|TRBJ2-3|TRBV19
TGTGCCACCCAGATTAGCGGCGGCACAGATACGCAGTATTTT
CATQISGGTDTQYF
>TRBD2|few|TRBJ2-1|TRBV12-5
TGTGCTAGTGCTTCCTCAAGGGCGGGAGGATTGAATGAGCAGTTCTTC
CASASSRAGGLNEQFF
>.|few|TRBJ2-7|TRBV7-9
TGTGCCAGCAGCTCGAACAGGGAGCTTGCCTACGAGCAGTACTTC
CASSSNRELAYEQYF
>.|.|TRBJ1-1|TRBV24-1
TGTGCCACCAGTGATGGGCCACGCGGAGCTTTCTTT
CATSDGPRGAFF
>.|.|TRBJ2-1|TRBV10-3
TGTGCCATCAGTGCCCGTTTAGCGGCATTCTCCTACAATGAGCAGTTCTTC
CAISARLAAFSYNEQFF
>TRBD2|once|TRBJ2-7|TRBV7-2
TGTGCCAGCAGCTGGGGACTAGCTTTGAGCGAGCAGTACTTC
CASSWGLALSEQYF
>.|.|TRBJ1-6|TRBV27
TGTGCCAGCAGTTCTTGGACAGCATATAATTCACCCCTCCACTTT
CASSSWTAYNSPLHF
>.|.|TRBJ1-6|TRBV15
TGTGCCACCAGCAGAGACCCCCCTAACTGGGTAGGGTCACCCCTCCACTTT
CATSRDPPNWVGSPLHF
>.|few|TRBJ2-5|TRBV28
TGTGCCAGCACCAGGGACCTCGCAGAGACCCAGTACTTC
CASTRDLAETQYF
>TRBD2|.|TRBJ2-5|TRBV7-2
TGTGCCAGCAGCTTAAGTTTGTCTAGCGGACAAGAGACCCAGTACTTC
CASSLSLSSGQETQYF
>.|.|TRBJ2-7|TRBV28
TGTGCCAGCATGGGGGAGAGGTACGAGCAGTACTTC
CASMGERYEQYF
>.|.|TRBJ2-5|TRBV7-8
TGTGCCAGCAGCCCAGGGGGGGGGCTGCTGGAGACCCAGTACTTC
CASSPGGGLLETQYF
>.|few|TRBJ2-2|TRBV7-8
TGTGCCAGCAGCTTAGACCCCTTCGCTGGGGAGCTGTTTTTT
CASSLDPFAGELFF
>TRBD1|.|TRBJ2-7|TRBV7-9
TGTGCCAGCAGTATCGGGACAGACGACGAGCAGTACTTC
CASSIGTDDEQYF
>.|.|TRBJ2-5|TRBV4-2
TGTGCCAGCAGCCAATACGACGGTCACCAAGAGACCCAGTACTTC
CASSQYDGHQETQYF
>.|.|TRBJ2-1|TRBV12-3/TRBV12-4
TGTGCCAGCAGCCAAAATCGGTGGAATGAGCAGTTCTTC
CASSQNRWNEQFF
>.|.|TRBJ2-2|TRBV12-3/TRBV12-4
TGTGCCAGCAGCCCCGGGACCGGAGTCGGGGGTTCCGGGGAGCTGTTTTTT
CASSPGTGVGGSGELFF
>.|.|TRBJ1-2|TRBV29-1
TGCAGCGCTCCTCAGGGCAACTATGGCTACACCTTC
CSAPQGNYGYTF
>TRBD2|.|TRBJ2-2|TRBV11-2
TGTGCCAGCAGCTGGGAACTAGCGGGAGTAACCGGGGAGCTGTTTTTT
CASSWELAGVTGELFF
>.|many|TRBJ2-3|TRBV29-1
TGCAGCGTTGAAGCCCTGGAAGGCACAGATACGCAGTATTTT
CSVEALEGTDTQYF
>TRBD2|.|TRBJ2-1|TRBV20-1
TGCAGTGCTGGATCTCAGCGGGGGGGTCCCTACAATGAGCAGTTCTTC
CSAGSQRGGPYNEQFF
>TRBD1|.|TRBJ1-2|TRBV20-1
TGCAGTGCGGACTCGGACAGGGGTTATGGCTACACCTTC
CSADSDRGYGYTF
>.|.|TRBJ2-1|TRBV20-1
TGCAGTGCTAGAGATACCCCTGCAGGAGGATTCTACAATGAGCAGTTCTTC
CSARDTPAGGFYNEQFF
>.|.|TRBJ2-1|TRBV6-2/TRBV6-3
TGTGCCAGCAGCCCATCACGCGGGATAGTTTCCTACAATGAGCAGTTCTTC
CASSPSRGIVSYNEQFF
>.|.|TRBJ2-4|TRBV12-3/TRBV12-4
TGTGCCAGCAGTTTATCTACCAAAAACATTCAGTACTTC
CASSLSTKNIQYF
>.|few|TRBJ1-2|TRBV2
TGTGCCAGCAGTGATCGCAGGATAGCCTATGGCTACACCTTC
CASSDRRIAYGYTF
>.|.|TRBJ1-2|TRBV28
TGTGCCAGCTCTCCGCCTTGGGTGCAGGGAGATGGCTACACCTTC
CASSPPWVQGDGYTF
>TRBD2|.|TRBJ2-2|TRBV6-6
TGTGCCAGCAGTGGCGGGGGGGCCGGCGGGGAGCTGTTTTTT
CASSGGGAGGELFF
>.|.|TRBJ1-1|TRBV12-3/TRBV12-4
TGTGCCAGCAGTTTAAGGCTGGGATGGGGCACTGAAGCTTTCTTT
CASSLRLGWGTEAFF
>.|few|TRBJ2-5|TRBV11-2
TGTGCCAGCAGCTTTACAAATACCCAAAAGACCCAGTACTTC
CASSFTNTQKTQYF
>.|many|TRBJ2-7|TRBV7-6
TGTGCCAGCAGCCAGGACCTTACACCCTACGAGCAGTACTTC
CASSQDLTPYEQYF
>.|.|TRBJ1-5|TRBV4-1
TGCGCCAGCAGCCACCCGGGACGGAGTCGCAATCAGCCCCAGCATTTT
CASSHPGRSRNQPQHF
>.|.|TRBJ1-2|TRBV7-8
TGTGCCAGCAGCTTAGAAATGATGGGGCCCTATGGCTACACCTTC
CASSLEMMGPYGYTF
>.|.|TRBJ2-7|TRBV12-3/TRBV12-4
TGTGCCAGCAGTTTTAGTAACTCTACATACGAGCAGTACTTC
CASSFSNSTYEQYF
>TRBD1|.|TRBJ2-1|TRBV6-2/TRBV6-3
TGTGCCAGCAGTTACCCCCGAGGGACAGGAGCCTACAATGAGCAGTTCTTC
CASSYPRGTGAYNEQFF
>.|few|TRBJ1-4|TRBV12-3/TRBV12-4
TGTGCCAGCAGTCCAGACTCAAATGAAAAACTGTTTTTT
CASSPDSNEKLFF
>.|few|TRBJ2-7|TRBV7-9
TGTGCCAGCAGCTGGTCCGGGACATATACCTACGAGCAGTACTTC
CASSWSGTYTYEQYF
>.|few|TRBJ2-7|TRBV11-3
TGTGCCAGCAGCGCATCCCGGATAGGCGAGCAGTACTTC
CASSASRIGEQYF
>.|few|TRBJ2-5|TRBV7-2
TGTGCCAGCAGCTTAGCTCCGAGAGGCACCCAGTACTTC
CASSLAPRGTQYF
>TRBD2|.|TRBJ2-7|TRBV7-6
TGTGCCAGCAGCTTAACGGGGGGACTCTCCTACGAGCAGTACTTC
CASSLTGGLSYEQYF
>.|.|TRBJ2-1|TRBV4-2
TGTGCCAGCAGCCAGCCGGCGAGAGGCAATGAGCAGTTCTTC
CASSQPARGNEQFF
>TRBD1|.|TRBJ1-2|TRBV7-8
TGTGCCAGCAGCGCCCGGACAGGGGTTGGCTACACCTTC
CASSARTGVGYTF
>TRBD1|many|TRBJ1-5|TRBV7-2
TGTGCCAGCAGCTCCCGGGACAGGGGTAGCAATCAGCCCCAGCATTTT
CASSSRDRGSNQPQHF
>.|.|TRBJ2-7|TRBV7-2
TGTGCCAGCAGCTTGCCAGGGGATGGTGAGCAGTACTTC
CASSLPGDGEQYF
>.|.|TRBJ2-1|TRBV5-1
TGCGCCAGCAGCTCCTTGGCGGTGAATGAGCAGTTCTTC
CASSSLAVNEQFF